This T cell receptor (beta chain) was captured by sequencing in a study of CD8 T cells in ankylosing spondylitis. Overall study results and limits: Blood from ankylosing spondylitis patients appeared to carry a characteristic roughly 8-variant TCR beta motif. Some motif variants had been reported before (in reactive arthritis synovial fluid and blood).

Trimming removed 5 bases from V and 4 bases from J; junction bases left unmatched: 8. The CDR3 consists of 15 residues. This clonotype has a count of ten or more. Antigen unknown. Using its own MiXCR run on the 5' RACE reads, TCRdb lists one record per CDR3 protein. The data hold about 240,000 distinct CDR3 sequences, with 9.5% to 12% observed a single time. Sequenced sample: blood, either unsorted or a sorted T cell fraction (not recorded which). This sequence was found in a male donor with ankylosing spondylitis or in good health (not recorded which). The rearrangement links TRBV12-3 or TRBV12-4 to TRBJ2-7; 10 nucleotides match TRBD2. The CDR3 here is CASSPDGLADYEQYF. The CDR3 region has the DNA TGTGCCAGCAGTCCTGACGGACTAGCGGATTACGAGCAGTACTTC.